This T cell receptor beta chain was identified in a study of T cells after yellow fever vaccination (dated by TCRdb to about 2019). For the study in its entirety: The SMART-Seq v4 Ultra Low Input RNA kit was used to prepare libraries from fractions with low cell numbers. To track T-cell clones before and after primary and booster YFV17D yellow fever vaccination, bulk TCR alpha and beta repertoires were sequenced longitudinally. Two healthy male donors made up the cohort, one aged 18 to 30 years and the other aged 30 to 40 years. Blood was collected at multiple timepoints before and after primary and secondary immunization, and bulk PBMC replicates and cell subsets were isolated. General conclusions and limits of the study: Most clones expanded after primary vaccination (almost 98% of CD4 and roughly 90% of CD8) were re-detected after the booster, suggesting that broad memory maintenance occurred. A small fraction of clonotypes appeared in both the CD4 and CD8 compartments, likely as a result of convergent recombination. The study included only two donors, which limits how far the findings can be generalized. Compared with the primary T-cell response, the secondary T-cell response was faster but weaker, reaching its peak on day 5 rather than on day 15. Computational filtering was required because FACS-sorted repertoires could contain abundant contaminating clonotypes from the bulk population.

The germline V gene provides CDR1 SGHAT and CDR2 FQNNGV. The CDR3 numbers 13 residues from cysteine through phenylalanine. The kept DNA is CDR3 alone, 39 bases in frame from the first base. Ends trimmed: V by 3 bases, J by 9 bases; bases unmatched to a gene: 5. The listed sequencing device is Illumina NovaSeq 6000. TCR cDNA was synthesized by 5'RACE template switching, through which a universal primer site and unique molecular identifiers were introduced. Priming for cDNA synthesis came from both the TCR alpha and TCR beta constant segments. Libraries were amplified in two PCR steps, with sample barcodes and sequencing adapters added in the second step. Sequencing of the libraries was done on either Illumina HiSeq 2500 (2x100 bp) or NovaSeq (2x150 bp). The study's own analysis went as follows. Demultiplexing of reads and collapsing into UMI consensus sequences were performed with MIGEC, and V(D)J alignment was carried out with MiXCR. Using edgeR on replicate PBMC samples, clonotypes were called vaccine-responding if FDR was below 0.01 and the log2 fold change was above 5 up to day 15. Each bulk clonotype was labeled CD4 or CD8 based on which sequenced repertoire, CD4 or CD8, contained the clonotype at higher abundance. TCRdb applied fastp at Q25 and MiXCR to the public reads, then kept only in-frame beta chains. Entries that share a CDR3 protein sequence are merged under the most common genes and DNA. The authors' filters were not applied to this entry. The sample records about 300,000 distinct CDR3 sequences, 8.7% of which are singletons. The ten largest clones capture 3% to 4% of the sample.

The treatment or condition label of this sample denotes: live attenuated yellow fever vaccine strain. A standard Ficoll-Paque protocol was used to isolate PBMCs from peripheral blood. CD4 and CD8 T-cell fractions were isolated with Dynabeads CD4 and CD8 positive selection kits. TriZol was used to extract RNA from bulk PBMCs, CD4 and CD8 fractions, and dextramer-positive and dextramer-negative fractions. Concerning this clonotype: The target of this receptor is not known. The record has no base qualities; no much larger clone is one base away.

The chain couples TRBV11-2 to TRBJ2-1; TRBD1 agrees with 7 junctional bases. This TCR was sampled from a man aged 18-30 years who received the YFV17D yellow fever vaccine. The sample consisted of CD4+ T cells sorted from PBMCs, taken 5 days after the yellow fever booster vaccination. This receptor carries the CDR3 CASSFTQGPEQFF. The nucleotides are TGTGCCAGCAGCTTCACACAGGGGCCTGAGCAGTTCTTC.